This T cell receptor (beta chain) was documented in a study of shared clonotypes between healthy human individuals. The study, taken as a whole, reports: Between four donors, naive CD4 clonotypes were shared at a level of around 5.2%. Generation probabilities were higher for clonotypes shared across all four sorted-subset donors than for unshared ones.

Trimming cost V 2 bases and J 2 bases, with 7 bases left between them. The germline gives CDR1 SGHAT, CDR2 FQNNGV. The CDR3 covers 13 residues. Sorted subsets were amplified in replicate PCRs using 200 ng DNA, around 30,000 T cell genomes. TCRdb's table, derived via immunoSEQ multiplex PCR, lists solely in-frame clones and lacks some. Among some 2,000,000 clones listed, approximately 94% were seen once. Positively selected for CCR7, the CD45RO-negative cells used as naive CD8 cells excluded terminally differentiated effector memory CD45RA+ cells. A remark on this clone: No antigen is known for it. Other DNA sequences of this sample code for an identical CDR3.

This clonotype originated in a man aged 18 to 29 in good health. The chain combines TRBV11-2 with TRBJ2-7, with D unresolved. The sample comprised naive CD8+ T cells sorted from blood. The CDR3 region is CASSLRDTYEQYF. The CDR3 DNA reads as TGTGCCAGCAGCTTAAGGGATACCTACGAGCAGTACTTC. Looking up the rest from reference TRBV11-2 and TRBJ2-7 gives the full variable domain: EAGVAQSPRYKIIEKRQSVAFWCNPISGHATLYWYQQILGQGPKLLIQFQNNGVVDDSQLPKDRFSAERLKGVDSTLKIQPAKLEDSAVYLCASSLRDTYEQYFGPGTRLTVT.